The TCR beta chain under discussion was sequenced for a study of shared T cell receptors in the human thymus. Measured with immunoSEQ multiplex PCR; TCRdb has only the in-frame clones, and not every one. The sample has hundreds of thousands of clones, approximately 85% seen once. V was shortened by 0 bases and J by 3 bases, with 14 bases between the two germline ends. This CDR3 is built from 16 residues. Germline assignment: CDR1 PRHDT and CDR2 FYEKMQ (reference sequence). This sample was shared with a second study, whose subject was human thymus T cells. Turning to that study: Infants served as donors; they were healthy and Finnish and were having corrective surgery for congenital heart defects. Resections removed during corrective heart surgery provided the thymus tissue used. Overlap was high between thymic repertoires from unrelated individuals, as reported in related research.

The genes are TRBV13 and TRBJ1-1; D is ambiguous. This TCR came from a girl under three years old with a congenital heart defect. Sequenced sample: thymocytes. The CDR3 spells CASSLGVGQTYTEAFF. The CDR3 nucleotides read TGTGCCAGCAGCTTAGGGGTCGGCCAGACTTACACTGAAGCTTTCTTT.